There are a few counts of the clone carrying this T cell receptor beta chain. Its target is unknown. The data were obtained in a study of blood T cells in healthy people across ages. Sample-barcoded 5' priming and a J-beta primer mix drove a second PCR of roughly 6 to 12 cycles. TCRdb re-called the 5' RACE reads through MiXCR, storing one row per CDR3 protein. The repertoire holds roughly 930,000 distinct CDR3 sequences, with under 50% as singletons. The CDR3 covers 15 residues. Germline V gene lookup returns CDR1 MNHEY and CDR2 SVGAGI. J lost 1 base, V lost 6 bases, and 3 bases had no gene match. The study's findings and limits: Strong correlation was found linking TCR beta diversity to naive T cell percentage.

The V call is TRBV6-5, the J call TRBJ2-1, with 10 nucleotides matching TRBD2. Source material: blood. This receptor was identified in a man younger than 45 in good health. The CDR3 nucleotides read TGTGCCAGCAGCCCGGGACTAGCGTCCTACAATGAGCAGTTCTTC. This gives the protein CASSPGLASYNEQFF.